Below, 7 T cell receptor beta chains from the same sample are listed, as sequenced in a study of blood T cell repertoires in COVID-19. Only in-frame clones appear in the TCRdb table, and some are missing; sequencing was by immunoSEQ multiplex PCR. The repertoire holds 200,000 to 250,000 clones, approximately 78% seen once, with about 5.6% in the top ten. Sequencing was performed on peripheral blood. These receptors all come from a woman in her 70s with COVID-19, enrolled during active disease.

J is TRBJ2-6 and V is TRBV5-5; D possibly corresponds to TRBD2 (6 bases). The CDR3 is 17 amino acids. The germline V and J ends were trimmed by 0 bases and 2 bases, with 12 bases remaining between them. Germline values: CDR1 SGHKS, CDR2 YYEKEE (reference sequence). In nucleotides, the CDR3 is TGTGCCAGCAGCTTGGCCATGGGGGGAGCTGGGGCCAACGTCCTGACTTTC. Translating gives CASSLAMGGAGANVLTF.

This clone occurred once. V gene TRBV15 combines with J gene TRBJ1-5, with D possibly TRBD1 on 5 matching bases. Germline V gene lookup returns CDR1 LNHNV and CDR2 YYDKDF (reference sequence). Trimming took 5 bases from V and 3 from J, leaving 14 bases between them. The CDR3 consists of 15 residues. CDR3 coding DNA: TGTGCCACCAGCCTCGAGGGGAGGGACAATCAGCCCCAGCATTTT. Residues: CATSLEGRDNQPQHF.

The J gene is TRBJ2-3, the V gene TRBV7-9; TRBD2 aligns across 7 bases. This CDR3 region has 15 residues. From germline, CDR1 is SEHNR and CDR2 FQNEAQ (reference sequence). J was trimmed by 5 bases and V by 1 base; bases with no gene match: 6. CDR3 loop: CASSLVAGEVDTQYF. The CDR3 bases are TGTGCCAGCAGCTTAGTCGCGGGAGAGGTAGATACGCAGTATTTT.

CDR3 DNA: TGTGCCAGCAGCCCGACTGTAGGGAACACTGAAGCTTTCTTT. As protein: CASSPTVGNTEAFF. V and J are TRBV27 and TRBJ1-1; D uncertain. Germline CDR1 is MNHEY and CDR2 is SMNVEV (reference sequence). CDR3 size: 14 residues. V was cut by 6 bases and J by 1 base, with 12 bases left in between.

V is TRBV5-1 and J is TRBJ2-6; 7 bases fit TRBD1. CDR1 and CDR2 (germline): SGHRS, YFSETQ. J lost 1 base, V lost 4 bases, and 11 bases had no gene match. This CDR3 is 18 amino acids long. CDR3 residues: CASSPEGGSLSGANVLTF. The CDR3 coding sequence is TGCGCCAGCAGCCCTGAAGGGGGCTCCCTGTCTGGGGCCAACGTCCTGACTTTC.

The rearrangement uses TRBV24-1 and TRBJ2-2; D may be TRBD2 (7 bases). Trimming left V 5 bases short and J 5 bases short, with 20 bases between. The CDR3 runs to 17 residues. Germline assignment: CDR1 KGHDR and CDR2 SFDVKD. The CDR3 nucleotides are TGTGCCACCAGTGCCGCACGGACTAGGGGGGCGACCGGGGAGCTGTTTTTT. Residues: CATSAARTRGATGELFF.

The CDR3 DNA follows: TGTGCCAGCAGTACCGGCAGTCAGGGCATGAACACTGAAGCTTTCTTT. This gives the protein CASSTGSQGMNTEAFF. The J gene is TRBJ1-1, the V gene TRBV6-6; a weak D match, TRBD1 (5 bases). CDR1 MNHNY and CDR2 SVGAGI come from the germline V gene (reference sequence). The V end lost 5 bases, the J end lost 0 bases, and 16 bases lay between the germline ends. There are 16 residues in the CDR3.